The T cell receptor (beta chain) under discussion was sequenced for a study of T cell changes during pregnancy in multiple sclerosis. This CDR3 is 16 amino acids long. Trimming removed 2 bases at V and 1 base at J, with 14 bases between. Germline V CDR1 and CDR2: SNHLY, FYNNEI. Clones were read by immunoSEQ multiplex PCR, and TCRdb kept only the in-frame ones, dropping some. Of around 66,000 clones in the sample, around nine tenths were seen once. The sample consisted of peripheral blood, taken in the first trimester of pregnancy. The gene calls are TRBV2 and TRBJ1-2, with D tentatively TRBD1 (5 bases). This TCR came from a female donor in good health, enrolled as a control in a pregnancy study. The CDR3 DNA follows: TGTGCCAGCAGTGAACCTGCTCTAGGGGATAACTATGGCTACACCTTC. This codes for CASSEPALGDNYGYTF.